Below are 24 T cell receptor beta chains sequenced from a single sample in a study of blood T cell repertoires in COVID-19. The assay was immunoSEQ multiplex PCR, and TCRdb's table has in-frame clones only and misses some. The sample contains over 150,000 clones, about four fifths of which appear only once. The sequencing input was PBMCs or T cells enriched from blood (not recorded which). All receptors derive from a woman aged 60-75 years who had recovered from COVID-19.

This chain joins TRBV9 and TRBJ2-7; TRBD1 might be the D (5 bases). The V gene lost 0 bases and the J gene lost 2 bases, with 9 bases spanning the gap. The germline V gene encodes CDR1 SGDLS and CDR2 YYNGEE. The CDR3 runs to 14 residues. The DNA for the CDR3 is TGTGCCAGCAGCGTAGGTCAGGGTCCCTACGAGCAGTACTTC. This codes for CASSVGQGPYEQYF.

This rearrangement joins TRBV19 to TRBJ1-4; 8 positions match TRBD1. CDR1 and CDR2 (germline): LNHDA, SQIVND (reference sequence). The CDR3 is made up of 15 amino acids. The V gene end was trimmed by 6 bases and the J gene end by 3 bases; junction bases not matched to a gene: 6. The CDR3 reads CASRDRDPANEKLFF. In DNA form, the CDR3 reads TGTGCCAGTAGGGACAGGGATCCGGCTAATGAAAAACTGTTTTTT.

The rearrangement links TRBV5-1 to TRBJ2-7, with 7 bases identical to TRBD1. V was clipped by 4 bases and J by 1 base; unmatched bases: 8. CDR3 length equals 15 residues. The germline CDR1 and CDR2 sequences are SGHRS and YFSETQ. CDR3 DNA: TGCGCCAGCAGCCACGGGACAGTCTTTTCCTACGAGCAGTACTTC. Translating gives CASSHGTVFSYEQYF.

V and J are TRBV30 and TRBJ2-1; 9 bases agree with TRBD1. Germline CDR1 is GTSNPN and CDR2 is SVGIG (reference sequence). CDR3 length equals 15 residues. J gave up 6 bases and V 3 bases, and 9 bases lay outside the gene matches. DNA for the CDR3: TGTGCCTGGAGACTAGGGGACAGGGATGCCAATGAGCAGTTCTTC. It is translated as CAWRLGDRDANEQFF.

The chain carries TRBV12-3 or TRBV12-4 and TRBJ2-5; the D gene is possibly TRBD2 (5 bases). The CDR3 contains 13 residues. The germline V and J ends were trimmed by 5 bases and 4 bases, with 11 bases remaining between them. The CDR3 sequence is CASSPSLGETQYF. The CDR3 region has the DNA TGTGCCAGCAGTCCTAGCTTGGGAGAGACCCAGTACTTC.

The chain uses TRBV28 and TRBJ2-7, with unresolved D. Looked up from germline, CDR1 is MDHEN and CDR2 is SYDVKM. Trimming removed 4 bases from V and 1 base from J, with 5 bases in between. The CDR3 extends over 12 amino acids. The DNA for the CDR3 is TGTGCCAGCAGTTCCGGGTCCTACGAGCAGTACTTC. This codes for CASSSGSYEQYF.

The V and J genes are TRBV12-3 or TRBV12-4 and TRBJ2-3; 8 bases agree with TRBD1. CDR3 length equals 13 residues. Trimming removed 6 bases from V and 3 bases from J; junction bases left unmatched: 2. CDR3 nucleotides: TGTGCCAGCAGCAGGGGGCTAACAGATACGCAGTATTTT. Translating it yields CASSRGLTDTQYF.

V gene TRBV10-2 combines with J gene TRBJ1-1; D is possibly TRBD1 (6 bases). Trimming removed 11 bases from V and 5 bases from J, with 18 bases in between. Germline V gene sequence: CDR1 WSHSY, CDR2 SAAADI. The CDR3 covers 13 residues. The CDR3: CASVGRGNTEAFF. As DNA, the CDR3 is TGCGCCTCAGTGGGGAGGGGGAATACTGAAGCTTTCTTT.

The chain recombines TRBV10-1 with TRBJ2-7, with 8 bases that match TRBD2. With V trimmed by 9 bases and J by 0 bases, 13 bases remained unmatched. This CDR3 has 16 residues. CDR1 and CDR2 from the germline V gene are WNHNN and SYGVQD (reference sequence). CDR3 bases: TGCGCCAGACCTTTGGGCGCGGGGGGTAACTCCTACGAGCAGTACTTC. This translates into CARPLGAGGNSYEQYF.

In its sample, this clone was seen once. V usage is TRBV2 and J usage is TRBJ2-1; tentatively, D is TRBD2 (6 bases). Trimming took off 4 bases at V and 7 bases at J, with 14 bases between the two ends. CDR1 SNHLY and CDR2 FYNNEI come from the germline V gene. This CDR3 is 14 amino acids long. The CDR3 protein is CASSASQAGNEQFF. The CDR3 DNA reads as TGTGCCAGCAGTGCCTCCCAGGCGGGGAATGAGCAGTTCTTC.

In its sample, this clone was seen once. The chain joins TRBV25-1 to TRBJ1-2, with 8 bases matching TRBD1. The CDR3 spans 13 residues. The ends lost 4 bases at V and 8 bases at J; junction bases unmatched: 6. Germline V lookup: CDR1 MGHDK, CDR2 SYGVNS. The CDR3 protein is CASSVGTGQGYTF. In nucleotides, the CDR3 is TGTGCCAGCAGTGTGGGGACAGGCCAAGGCTACACCTTC.

The V and J genes are TRBV6-1 and TRBJ2-1; 11 bases agree with TRBD2. Trimming at V came to 2 bases and at J to 6 bases, leaving 9 bases not matched to a gene. The germline gives CDR1 MNHNS, CDR2 SASEGT. The CDR3 is 17 amino acids. The CDR3: CASSESVIAGGPNEQFF. The CDR3 DNA follows: TGTGCCAGCAGTGAAAGCGTGATAGCGGGGGGGCCCAATGAGCAGTTCTTC.

This clone was recorded at least ten times. CDR3 loop: CASRRSQTSGATDTQYF. CDR3 coding DNA: TGTGCCAGCAGGAGAAGCCAGACTAGCGGGGCCACAGATACGCAGTATTTT. The genes are TRBV27 and TRBJ2-3, with 11 bases lining up with TRBD2. The ends lost 6 bases at V and 2 bases at J; junction bases unmatched: 10. Germline CDR1 is MNHEY and CDR2 is SMNVEV (reference sequence). CDR3 length: 17 residues.

The chain combines TRBV2 with TRBJ2-7, with D perhaps matching TRBD2 (5 bases). The V end lost 8 bases, the J end lost 7 bases, and 18 bases lay between the germline ends. The germline gives CDR1 SNHLY, CDR2 FYNNEI. CDR3 length equals 13 residues. The CDR3 is CASGRASPGEQYF. CDR3 nucleotides: TGTGCCAGCGGGCGTGCCTCCCCGGGGGAGCAGTACTTC.

The V and J genes are TRBV29-1 and TRBJ1-2; no firm D call. Germline values: CDR1 SQVTM, CDR2 ANQGSEA. V was cut by 6 bases and J by 3 bases, with 14 bases left in between. CDR3 size: 13 residues. The CDR3 sequence is CSVQTTTYYGYTF. The CDR3 DNA follows: TGCAGCGTGCAGACAACCACCTACTATGGCTACACCTTC.

A single count supports this clone. The CDR3 DNA reads TGCGCCAGCAGCTCGGCCGCAGGGCTAGGTTCACCCCTCCACTTT. As protein: CASSSAAGLGSPLHF. This chain uses TRBV5-1 with TRBJ1-6, with a tentative D call TRBD1 (5 bases). CDR3 length: 15 amino acids. CDR1 and CDR2 (germline): SGHRS, YFSETQ. Between the trimmed V and J ends, which lost 3 bases and 9 bases, there was a span of 16 bases.

The gene calls are TRBV7-9 and TRBJ1-2; 9 bases agree with TRBD1. Germline V CDR1 and CDR2: SEHNR, FQNEAQ (reference sequence). J was trimmed by 7 bases and V by 11 bases; bases with no gene match: 8. This CDR3 is built from 12 residues. The CDR3 here is CALRTGASGYTF. CDR3 nucleotides: TGTGCCCTTCGGACAGGGGCAAGTGGCTACACCTTC.

The genes are TRBV19 and TRBJ2-7; 9 bases fit TRBD2. V gave up 3 bases and J gave up 3 bases; unmatched junction bases: 9. CDR3 size: 16 residues. CDR1 and CDR2 from the germline V gene are LNHDA and SQIVND (reference sequence). The CDR3 nucleotides are TGTGCCAGTAGTATGTCGGCTAGCGGGGTTTACTACGAGCAGTACTTC. Its translation is CASSMSASGVYYEQYF.

The rearrangement uses TRBV19 and TRBJ1-2; tentatively, D is TRBD1 (5 bases). The CDR3 loop spans 13 amino acids. Germline assignment: CDR1 LNHDA and CDR2 SQIVND (reference sequence). Trimming took off 3 bases at V and 8 bases at J, with 13 bases between the two ends. The CDR3 sequence: CASSMGLEGGYTF. The CDR3 DNA reads TGTGCCAGTAGTATGGGGCTAGAAGGAGGCTACACCTTC.

CDR3 protein: CASSWGGLSEQYF. The CDR3 coding sequence is TGCGCCAGCAGCTGGGGGGGCTTGTCCGAGCAGTACTTC. V gene TRBV5-1 combines with J gene TRBJ2-7; D possibly corresponds to TRBD2 (7 bases). Germline-derived CDR1 and CDR2 are SGHRS and YFSETQ. Trimming cost V 3 bases and J 6 bases, with 13 bases left between them. The CDR3 length is 13 residues.

The V gene is TRBV24-1, the J gene TRBJ1-2, with TRBD1 matching 10 bases. Trimming at V came to 3 bases and at J to 7 bases, leaving 7 bases not matched to a gene. This CDR3 region has 15 residues. In germline, CDR1 is KGHDR, CDR2 SFDVKD. The CDR3 DNA follows: TGTGCCACCAGTGATCAGACAGGGGGCGCAGGTGGCTACACCTTC. It translates to CATSDQTGGAGGYTF.

This rearrangement joins TRBV6-5 to TRBJ2-6; the D gene is possibly TRBD1 (5 bases). Germline assignment: CDR1 MNHEY and CDR2 SVGAGI. This CDR3 contains 15 residues. V was cut by 7 bases and J by 2 bases, with 12 bases left in between. The CDR3 sequence is CASIPGITGANVLTF. CDR3 nucleotides: TGTGCCAGCATTCCAGGGATAACTGGGGCCAACGTCCTGACTTTC.

The chain recombines TRBV4-1 with TRBJ2-7, with 10 bases aligning to TRBD1. CDR1 and CDR2 (germline): MGHRA, YSYEKL. The CDR3 covers 15 residues. J lost 4 bases, V lost 10 bases, and 13 bases had no gene match. The CDR3 spells CATRLRQGASYEQYF. DNA for the CDR3: TGCGCCACCCGCCTCAGACAGGGGGCTTCATACGAGCAGTACTTC.

V gene TRBV6-1 combines with J gene TRBJ1-1; TRBD1 matches at 9 bases. The ends lost 0 bases at V and 11 bases at J; junction bases unmatched: 10. CDR1 is MNHNS and CDR2 is SASEGT in the germline V gene. CDR3 size: 15 residues. CDR3: CASSEAGTGRVFAFF. CDR3 in DNA: TGTGCCAGCAGTGAAGCAGGGACAGGGAGGGTTTTTGCTTTCTTT.